The source of this T cell receptor beta chain is a study of blood T cell repertoires in COVID-19. Study in general: Some COVID-19 samples were acute and others convalescent; all came from the United States, Italy and Spain. T cells, B-cell-depleted T cells, or PBMCs provided the cDNA or gDNA that served as material.

Per the study methods: Reference gene primer amplification yielded estimated nucleated cell counts. Some clones are missing from TCRdb's copy, which holds only in-frame ones; the method was immunoSEQ multiplex PCR. From that table come the V and J calls and clone size; the DNA was used to work out D and trimming. The sample yields 60,000 to 70,000 clones, 88% seen once. The V gene lost 6 bases and the J gene lost 7 bases, with 13 bases spanning the gap. CDR1 SGHKS and CDR2 YYEKEE come from the germline V gene (reference sequence). The CDR3 covers 13 residues. V gene TRBV5-5 combines with J gene TRBJ1-4; perhaps TRBD1 as D (6 bases). The specimen was peripheral blood. This clonotype was obtained from a woman in her sixties or seventies with acute or convalescent COVID-19. CDR3 residues: CASNQQGIEKLFF. The CDR3 DNA sequence: TGTGCCAGCAACCAACAGGGAATTGAAAAACTGTTTTTT. Variable domain in full (rest from reference TRBV5-5 and TRBJ1-4): DAGVTQSPTHLIKTRGQQVTLRCSPISGHKSVSWYQQVLGQGPQFIFQYYEKEERGRGNFPDRFSARQFPNYSSELNVNALLLGDSALYLCASNQQGIEKLFFGSGTQLSVL.